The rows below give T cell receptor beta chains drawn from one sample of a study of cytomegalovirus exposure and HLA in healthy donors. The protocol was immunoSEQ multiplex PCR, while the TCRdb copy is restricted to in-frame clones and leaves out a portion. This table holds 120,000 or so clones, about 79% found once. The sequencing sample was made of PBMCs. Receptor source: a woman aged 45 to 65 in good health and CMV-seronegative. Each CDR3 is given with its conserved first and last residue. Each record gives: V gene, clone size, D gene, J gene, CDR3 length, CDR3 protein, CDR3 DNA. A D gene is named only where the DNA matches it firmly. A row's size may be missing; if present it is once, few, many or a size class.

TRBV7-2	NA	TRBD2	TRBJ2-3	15	CASSSQAGSTDTQYF	TGTGCCAGCAGCTCTCAAGCGGGAAGCACAGATACGCAGTATTTT
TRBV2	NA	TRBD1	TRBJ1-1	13	CASKDRENTEAFF	TGTGCCAGCAAAGACAGGGAAAACACTGAAGCTTTCTTT
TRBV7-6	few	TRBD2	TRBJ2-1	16	CASSLAGLAGGGEQFF	TGTGCCAGCAGCTTAGCCGGACTAGCGGGAGGTGGTGAGCAGTTCTTC
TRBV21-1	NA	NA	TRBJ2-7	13	CASSGTGSYEQYF	TGTGCCAGCAGCGGGACAGGGTCCTACGAGCAGTACTTC
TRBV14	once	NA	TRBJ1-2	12	CASSQDRNGYTF	TGTGCCAGCAGCCAAGACAGAAATGGCTACACCTTC
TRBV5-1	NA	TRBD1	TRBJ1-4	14	CASSSGQGGEKLFF	TGCGCCAGCAGCTCCGGACAGGGAGGAGAAAAACTGTTTTTT
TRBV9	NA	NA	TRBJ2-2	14	CASSATSYTGELFF	TGTGCCAGCAGCGCTACTAGTTACACCGGGGAGCTGTTTTTT
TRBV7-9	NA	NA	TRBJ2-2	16	CASSSPAGRPTGELFF	TGTGCCAGCAGCTCCCCGGCGGGAAGACCCACCGGGGAGCTGTTTTTT
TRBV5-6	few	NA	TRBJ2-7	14	CASSLGSSSYEQYF	TGTGCCAGCAGCTTGGGATCGAGCTCCTACGAGCAGTACTTC
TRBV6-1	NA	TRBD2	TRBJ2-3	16	CASSEWLAGGTDTQYF	TGTGCCAGCAGTGAATGGTTGGCGGGAGGGACAGATACGCAGTATTTT
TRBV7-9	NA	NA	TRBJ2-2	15	CASSLTSGWTGELFF	TGTGCCAGCAGCCTAACCAGCGGGTGGACCGGGGAGCTGTTTTTT
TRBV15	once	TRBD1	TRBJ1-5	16	CATSRADRRSNQPQHF	TGTGCCACCAGCAGGGCGGACAGGAGGAGCAATCAGCCCCAGCATTTT
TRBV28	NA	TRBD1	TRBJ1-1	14	CASSLAGGNTEAFF	TGTGCCAGCAGTTTAGCAGGGGGCAACACTGAAGCTTTCTTT
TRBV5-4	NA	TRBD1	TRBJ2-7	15	CASSFSGQVGYEQYF	TGTGCCAGCAGCTTTTCGGGACAGGTGGGCTACGAGCAGTACTTC
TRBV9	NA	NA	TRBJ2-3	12	CASSAYTDTQYF	TGTGCCAGCAGCGCGTACACAGATACGCAGTATTTT
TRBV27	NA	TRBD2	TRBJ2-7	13	CASKRETSYEQYF	TGTGCCAGCAAGCGGGAGACGTCGTACGAGCAGTACTTC
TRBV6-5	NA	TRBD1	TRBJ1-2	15	CASSAETGVYYGYTF	TGTGCCAGCAGTGCTGAGACAGGGGTCTACTATGGCTACACCTTC
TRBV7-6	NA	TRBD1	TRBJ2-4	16	CASSLAQGAAKNIQYF	TGTGCCAGCAGCTTAGCCCAGGGGGCGGCCAAAAACATTCAGTACTTC
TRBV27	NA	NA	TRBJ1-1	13	CASSLLHGGEAFF	TGTGCCAGCAGTCTCCTCCACGGGGGTGAAGCTTTCTTT
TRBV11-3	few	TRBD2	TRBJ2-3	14	CASSSRREGDTQYF	TGTGCCAGCAGCTCCCGGCGGGAGGGAGATACGCAGTATTTT
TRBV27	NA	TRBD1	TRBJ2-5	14	CASRLQGAQETQYF	TGTGCCAGCAGGCTACAGGGGGCCCAAGAGACCCAGTACTTC
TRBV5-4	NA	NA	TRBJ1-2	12	CASSLAGDGYTF	TGTGCCAGCAGCTTGGCCGGGGATGGCTACACCTTC
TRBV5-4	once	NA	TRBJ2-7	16	CASSFYGGPSSYEQYF	TGTGCCAGCAGCTTCTACGGGGGGCCCAGCTCCTACGAGCAGTACTTC
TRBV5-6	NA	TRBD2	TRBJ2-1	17	CASSYKTGTSGSDEQFF	TGTGCCAGCAGCTATAAAACCGGGACTAGCGGGAGTGATGAGCAGTTCTTC
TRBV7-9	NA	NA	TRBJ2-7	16	CSSSLVLATASYEQYF	TGTTCCAGCAGCTTAGTACTAGCCACGGCATCCTACGAGCAGTACTTC
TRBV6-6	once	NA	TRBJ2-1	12	CASSSGLNEQFF	TGTGCCAGCAGTAGCGGGTTGAATGAGCAGTTCTTC
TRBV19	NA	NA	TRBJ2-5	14	CASSFGVGRETQYF	TGTGCCAGTAGTTTCGGGGTTGGGCGAGAGACCCAGTACTTC
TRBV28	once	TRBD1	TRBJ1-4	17	CASSQRTGGGTNEKLFF	TGTGCCAGCAGTCAACGGACAGGGGGAGGAACTAATGAAAAACTGTTTTTT